The TCR beta chain under discussion was sequenced for a study of CD8 T cells in ankylosing spondylitis (TCRdb year 2017). Regarding the study in general: T cell receptor beta repertoires were profiled in healthy donors and ankylosing spondylitis patients so that disease-linked TCR variants could be found. Peripheral blood was sampled, and synovial fluid was also collected from ankylosing spondylitis patients. In total, the full study cohort was made up of about 99 healthy donors and some 26 ankylosing spondylitis patients. What the study reported, not specific to this receptor: The disease-linked clones were reported to be significantly enriched in matched synovial fluid samples from ankylosing spondylitis patients. A TCR beta motif made up of several highly homologous amino acid variants appeared to be characteristic of blood from ankylosing spondylitis patients. Some TCR beta motif variants had previously been reported in synovial fluid and blood of reactive arthritis patients, which suggested common disease-initiation mechanisms. The disease-linked clones showed a CD8+ phenotype and occurred at relatively low frequencies in peripheral blood.

The germline V gene encodes CDR1 ENHRY and CDR2 SYGVKD. From V the trimming removes 4 bases and from J it removes 9 bases, while the gene matches leave 8 bases of the junction unaccounted for. The CDR3, from cysteine to phenylalanine, totals 13 residues. Only the CDR3 part of the read is kept: 39 bases, read in frame from the first base. There are many counts of this clonotype. The target of this receptor is not known. No quality values exist for individual bases; no much larger clone is one base distant. These reads were obtained on an Illumina HiSeq 2500. Quantitative 5'-RACE with molecular barcodes was used to prepare TCR beta libraries. In the source study's methods: Disease-linked TCR variants were identified with a new computational method built on a probabilistic model of VDJ rearrangement. Clones were called with MiXCR by TCRdb after fastp trimmed the public reads at Q25, and only in-frame beta chains were retained. All rows with the same CDR3 protein become a single entry with the most common DNA and genes. The V and J calls shown here were made by TCRdb, not taken from the authors' results. The sample table lists around 150,000 distinct CDR3 sequences, 15% to 20% of them with a count of one. Approximately 7.6% of the sample goes to the ten largest clones.

This sequence was found in a male donor with ankylosing spondylitis or in good health (not recorded which). Rearrangement joined TRBV10-3 to TRBJ1-2; 7 nucleotides in the junction match TRBD1. Sequenced sample: blood, either unsorted or a sorted T cell fraction (not recorded which). The bases read TGTGCCATCAGTGCCCGGACAGGCTCCCGCTACACCTTC. It is translated as CAISARTGSRYTF.